This record concerns one T cell receptor beta chain sequence. Participants were aged about 18 to 89 years, lived in 20 to 25 US areas, and enrolled virtually. This entry is derived from a study of blood T cell repertoires in COVID-19. Study-level information: Sites across the United States, Italy and Spain contributed samples from acute and convalescent COVID-19.

In the authors' workflow: Amplified reference gene primers provided the basis for estimating nucleated cell counts. TCRdb's table, derived via immunoSEQ multiplex PCR, lists solely in-frame clones and lacks some. That table furnishes V, J and clone size, whereas the DNA furnished D and trimming. The table shows about 240,000 clones, with about 87% occurring only once. The V gene's germline CDR1 is MNHEY and CDR2 SVGAGI. The CDR3 is 13 amino acids. The V segment lost 5 bases and the J segment 6 bases; nucleotides outside the gene matches: 4. The sample was PBMCs or T cells enriched from blood (not recorded which). This chain connects TRBV6-5 to TRBJ1-2, with 9 positions matching TRBD1. The clonotype was recovered from a woman under 40 with acute COVID-19. The DNA for the CDR3 is TGTGCCAGCAGTCACAGGGGGCGGAATGGCTACACCTTC. Translated: CASSHRGRNGYTF.